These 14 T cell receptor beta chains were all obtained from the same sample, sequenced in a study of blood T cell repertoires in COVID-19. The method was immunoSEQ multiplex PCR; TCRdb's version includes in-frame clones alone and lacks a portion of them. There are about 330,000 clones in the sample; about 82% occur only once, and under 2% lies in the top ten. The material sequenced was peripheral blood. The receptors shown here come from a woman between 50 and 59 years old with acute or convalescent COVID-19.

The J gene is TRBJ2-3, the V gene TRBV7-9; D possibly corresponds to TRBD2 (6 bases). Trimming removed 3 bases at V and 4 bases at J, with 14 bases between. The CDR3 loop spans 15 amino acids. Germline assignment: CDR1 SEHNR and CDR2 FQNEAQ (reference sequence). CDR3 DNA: TGTGCCAGCAGCTTTGGCGGGACGGGGCCAGATACGCAGTATTTT. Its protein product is CASSFGGTGPDTQYF.

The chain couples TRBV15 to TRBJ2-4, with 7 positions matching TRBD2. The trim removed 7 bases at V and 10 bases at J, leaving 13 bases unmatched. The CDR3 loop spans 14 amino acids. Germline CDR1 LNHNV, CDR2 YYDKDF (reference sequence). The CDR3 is CATTKGGSVRIQYF. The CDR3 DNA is TGTGCCACCACCAAGGGCGGGAGCGTGAGAATTCAGTACTTC.

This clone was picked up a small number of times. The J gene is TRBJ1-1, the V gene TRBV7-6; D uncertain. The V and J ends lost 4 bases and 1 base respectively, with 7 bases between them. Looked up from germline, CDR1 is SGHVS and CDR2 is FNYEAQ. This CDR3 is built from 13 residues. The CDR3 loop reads CASSSQSNTEAFF. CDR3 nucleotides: TGTGCCAGCAGCTCCCAGTCGAACACTGAAGCTTTCTTT.

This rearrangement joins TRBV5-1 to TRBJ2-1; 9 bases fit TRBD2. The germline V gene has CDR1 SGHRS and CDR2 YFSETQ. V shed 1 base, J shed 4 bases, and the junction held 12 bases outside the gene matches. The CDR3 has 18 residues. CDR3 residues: CASSLKGLASPAYNEQFF. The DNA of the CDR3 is TGCGCCAGCAGCTTGAAAGGACTAGCGAGTCCCGCATACAATGAGCAGTTCTTC.

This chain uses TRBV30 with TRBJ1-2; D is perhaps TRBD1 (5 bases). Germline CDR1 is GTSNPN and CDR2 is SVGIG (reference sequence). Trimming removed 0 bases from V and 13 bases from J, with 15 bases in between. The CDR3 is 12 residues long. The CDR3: CAWSVSEPGGTF. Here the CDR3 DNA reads TGTGCCTGGAGTGTCTCAGAACCCGGGGGCACCTTC.

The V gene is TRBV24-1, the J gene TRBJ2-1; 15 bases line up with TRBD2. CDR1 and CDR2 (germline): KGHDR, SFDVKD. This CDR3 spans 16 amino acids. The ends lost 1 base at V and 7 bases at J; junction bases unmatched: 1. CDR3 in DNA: TGTGCCACCAGTGATTTAGGGACTAGCGGGAGGAATGAGCAGTTCTTC. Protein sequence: CATSDLGTSGRNEQFF.

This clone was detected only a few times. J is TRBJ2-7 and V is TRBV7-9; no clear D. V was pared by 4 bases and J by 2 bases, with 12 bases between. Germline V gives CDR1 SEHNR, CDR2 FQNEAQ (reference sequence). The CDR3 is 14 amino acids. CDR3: CASSSSRATYEQYF. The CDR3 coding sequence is TGTGCCAGCAGCTCGTCGCGCGCAACCTACGAGCAGTACTTC.

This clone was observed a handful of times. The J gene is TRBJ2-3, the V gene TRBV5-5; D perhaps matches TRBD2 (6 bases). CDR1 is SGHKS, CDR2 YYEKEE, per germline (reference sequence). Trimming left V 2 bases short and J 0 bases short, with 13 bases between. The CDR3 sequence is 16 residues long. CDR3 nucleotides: TGTGCCAGCAGCTTCAAGTCTAGCGATAGCACAGATACGCAGTATTTT. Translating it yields CASSFKSSDSTDTQYF.

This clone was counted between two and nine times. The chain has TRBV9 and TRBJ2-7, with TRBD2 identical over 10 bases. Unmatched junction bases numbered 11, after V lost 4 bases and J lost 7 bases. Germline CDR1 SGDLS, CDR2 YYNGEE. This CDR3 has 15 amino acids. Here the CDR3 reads CASSPGTSARGEQYF. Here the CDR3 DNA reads TGTGCCAGCAGCCCGGGGACTAGCGCGAGAGGGGAGCAGTACTTC.

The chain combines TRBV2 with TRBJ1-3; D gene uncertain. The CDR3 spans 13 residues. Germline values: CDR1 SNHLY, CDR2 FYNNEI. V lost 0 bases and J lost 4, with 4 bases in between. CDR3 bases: TGTGCCAGCAGTGAAGCACAGGGAAACACCATATATTTT. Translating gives CASSEAQGNTIYF.

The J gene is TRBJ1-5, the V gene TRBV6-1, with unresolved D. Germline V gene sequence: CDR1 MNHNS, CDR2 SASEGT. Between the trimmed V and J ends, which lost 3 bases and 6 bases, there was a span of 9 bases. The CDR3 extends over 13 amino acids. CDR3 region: CASSDLVSQPQHF. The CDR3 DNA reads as TGTGCCAGCAGTGATTTGGTGAGTCAGCCCCAGCATTTT.

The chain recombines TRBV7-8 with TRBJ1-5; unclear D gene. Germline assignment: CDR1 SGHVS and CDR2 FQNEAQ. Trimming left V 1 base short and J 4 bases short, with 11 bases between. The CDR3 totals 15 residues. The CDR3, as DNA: TGTGCCAGCAGCTTAGTGTCGGGGATGAATCAGCCCCAGCATTTT. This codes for CASSLVSGMNQPQHF.

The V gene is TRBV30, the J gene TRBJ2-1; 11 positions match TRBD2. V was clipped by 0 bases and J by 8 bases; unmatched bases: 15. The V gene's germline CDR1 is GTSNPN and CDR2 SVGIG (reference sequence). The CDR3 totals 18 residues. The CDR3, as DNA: TGTGCCTGGAGTGTATTGGCTAGCGGGAGGAGGGTTAAAGATGAGCAGTTCTTC. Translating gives CAWSVLASGRRVKDEQFF. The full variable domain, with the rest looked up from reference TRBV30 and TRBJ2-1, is SQTIHQWPATLVQPVGSPLSLECTVEGTSNPNLYWYRQAAGRGLQLLFYSVGIGQISSEVPQNLSASRPQDRQFILSSKKLLLSDSGFYLCAWSVLASGRRVKDEQFFGPGTRLTVL.

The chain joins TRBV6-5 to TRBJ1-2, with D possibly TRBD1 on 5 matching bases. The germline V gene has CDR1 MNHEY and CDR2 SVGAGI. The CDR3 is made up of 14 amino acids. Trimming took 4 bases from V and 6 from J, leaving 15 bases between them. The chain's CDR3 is CASSFQGGINGYTF. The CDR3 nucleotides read TGTGCCAGCAGTTTTCAGGGTGGAATTAATGGCTACACCTTC.